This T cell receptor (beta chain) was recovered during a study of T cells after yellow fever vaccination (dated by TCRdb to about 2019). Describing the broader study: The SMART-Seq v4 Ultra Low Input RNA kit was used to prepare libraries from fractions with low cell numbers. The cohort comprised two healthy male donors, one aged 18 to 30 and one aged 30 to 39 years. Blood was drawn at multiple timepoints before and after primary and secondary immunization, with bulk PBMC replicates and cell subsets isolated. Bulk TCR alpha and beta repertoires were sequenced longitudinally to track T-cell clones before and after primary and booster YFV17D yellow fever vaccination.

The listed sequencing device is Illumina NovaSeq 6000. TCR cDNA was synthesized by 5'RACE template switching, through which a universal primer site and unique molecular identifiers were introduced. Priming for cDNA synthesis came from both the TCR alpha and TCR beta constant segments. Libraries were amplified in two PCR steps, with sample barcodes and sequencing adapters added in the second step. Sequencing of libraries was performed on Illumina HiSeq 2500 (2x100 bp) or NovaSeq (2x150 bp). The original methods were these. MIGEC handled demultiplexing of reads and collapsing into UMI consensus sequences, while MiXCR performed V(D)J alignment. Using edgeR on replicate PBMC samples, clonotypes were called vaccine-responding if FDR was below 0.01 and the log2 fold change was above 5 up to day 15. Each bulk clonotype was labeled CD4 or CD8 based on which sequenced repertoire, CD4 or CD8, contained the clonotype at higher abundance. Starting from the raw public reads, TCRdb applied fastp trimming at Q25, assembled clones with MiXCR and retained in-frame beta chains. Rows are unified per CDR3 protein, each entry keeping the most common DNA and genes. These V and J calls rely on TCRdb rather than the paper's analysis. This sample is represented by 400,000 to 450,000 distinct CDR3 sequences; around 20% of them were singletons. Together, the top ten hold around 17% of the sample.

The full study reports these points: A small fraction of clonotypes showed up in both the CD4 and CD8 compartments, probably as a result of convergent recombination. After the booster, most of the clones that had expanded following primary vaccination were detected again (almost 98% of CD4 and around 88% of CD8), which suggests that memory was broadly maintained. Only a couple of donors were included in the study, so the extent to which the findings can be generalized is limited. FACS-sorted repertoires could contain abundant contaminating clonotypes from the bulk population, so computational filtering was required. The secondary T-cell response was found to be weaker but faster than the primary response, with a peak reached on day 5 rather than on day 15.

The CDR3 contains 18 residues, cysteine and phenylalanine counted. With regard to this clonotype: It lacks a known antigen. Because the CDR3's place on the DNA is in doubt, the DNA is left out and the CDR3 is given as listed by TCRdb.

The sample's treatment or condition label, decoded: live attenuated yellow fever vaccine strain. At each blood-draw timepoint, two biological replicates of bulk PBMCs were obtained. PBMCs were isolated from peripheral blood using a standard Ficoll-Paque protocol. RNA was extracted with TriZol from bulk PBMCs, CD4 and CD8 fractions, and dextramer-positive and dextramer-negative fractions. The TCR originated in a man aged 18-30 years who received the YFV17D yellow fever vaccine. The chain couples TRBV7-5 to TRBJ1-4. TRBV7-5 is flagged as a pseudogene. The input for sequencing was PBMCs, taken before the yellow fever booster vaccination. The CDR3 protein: CISVPEAFPGLLGEKLFF.